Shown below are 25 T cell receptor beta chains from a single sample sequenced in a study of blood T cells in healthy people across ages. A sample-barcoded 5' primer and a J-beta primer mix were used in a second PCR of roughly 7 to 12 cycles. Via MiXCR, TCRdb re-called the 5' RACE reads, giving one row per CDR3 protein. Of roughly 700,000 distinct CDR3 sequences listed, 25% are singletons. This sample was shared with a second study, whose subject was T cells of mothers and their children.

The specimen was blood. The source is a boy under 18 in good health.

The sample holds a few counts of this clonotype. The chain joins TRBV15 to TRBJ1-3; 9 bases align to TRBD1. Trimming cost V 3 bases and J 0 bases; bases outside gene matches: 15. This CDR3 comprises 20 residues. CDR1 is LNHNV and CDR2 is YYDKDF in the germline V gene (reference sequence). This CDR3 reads CATSSPADRGPIPSGNTIYF. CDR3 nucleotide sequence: TGTGCCACCAGCAGTCCAGCGGACAGGGGCCCTATCCCCTCTGGAAACACCATATATTTT.

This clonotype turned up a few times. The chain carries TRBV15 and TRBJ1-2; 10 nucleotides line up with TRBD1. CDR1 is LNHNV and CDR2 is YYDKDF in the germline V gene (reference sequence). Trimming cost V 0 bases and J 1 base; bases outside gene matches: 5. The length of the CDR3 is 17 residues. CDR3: CATSRDGQGDFNYGYTF. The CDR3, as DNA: TGTGCCACCAGCAGAGACGGACAGGGGGACTTTAACTATGGCTACACCTTC.

The CDR3 loop reads CASSTGDRNSPLHF. CDR3 nucleotide sequence: TGTGCCAGCAGCACCGGGGACAGGAATTCACCCCTCCACTTT. J is TRBJ1-6 and V is TRBV7-3; 8 bases line up with TRBD1. The V gene end was trimmed by 5 bases and the J gene end by 7 bases; junction bases not matched to a gene: 4. Germline CDR1 SGHTA, CDR2 FQGTGA. The CDR3 runs 14 residues.

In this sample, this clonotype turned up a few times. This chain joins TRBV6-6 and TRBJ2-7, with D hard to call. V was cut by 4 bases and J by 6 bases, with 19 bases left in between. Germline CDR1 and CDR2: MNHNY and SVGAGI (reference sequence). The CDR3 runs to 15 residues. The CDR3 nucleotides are TGTGCCAGCAGTTTTCGTAGGGCTTACCTACGCGAGCAGTACTTC. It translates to CASSFRRAYLREQYF.

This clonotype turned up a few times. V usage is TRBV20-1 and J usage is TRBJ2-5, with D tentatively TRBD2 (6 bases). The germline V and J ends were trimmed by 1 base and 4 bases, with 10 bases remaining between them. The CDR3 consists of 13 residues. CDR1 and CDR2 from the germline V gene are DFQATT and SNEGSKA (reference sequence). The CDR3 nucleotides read TGCAGTGCTAGAGTGACGGGAGTAGAGACCCAGTACTTC. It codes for CSARVTGVETQYF.

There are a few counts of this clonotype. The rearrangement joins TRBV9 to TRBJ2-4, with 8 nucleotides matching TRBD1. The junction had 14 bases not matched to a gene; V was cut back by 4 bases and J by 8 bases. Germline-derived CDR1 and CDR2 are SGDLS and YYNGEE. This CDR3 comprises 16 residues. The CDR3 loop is CASSPAAGGWGDIQYF. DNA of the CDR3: TGTGCCAGCAGCCCAGCGGCAGGGGGCTGGGGGGACATTCAGTACTTC.

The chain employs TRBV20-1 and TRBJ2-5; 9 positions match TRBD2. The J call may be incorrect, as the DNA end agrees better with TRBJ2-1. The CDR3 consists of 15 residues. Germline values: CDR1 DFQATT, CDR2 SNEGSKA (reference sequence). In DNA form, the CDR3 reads TGCAGTGCTAGCGCAACTAGCGGGCTGTACAATGAGCAGTTCTTC. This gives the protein CSASATSGLYNEQFF.

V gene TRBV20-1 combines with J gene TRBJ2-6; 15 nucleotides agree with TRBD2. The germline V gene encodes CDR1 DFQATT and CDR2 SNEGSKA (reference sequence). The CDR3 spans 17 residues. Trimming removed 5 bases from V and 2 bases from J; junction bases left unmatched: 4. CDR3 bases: TGCAGTGCTGGAGGACTAGCGGGGGGGCCTGGGGCCAACGTCCTGACTTTC. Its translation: CSAGGLAGGPGANVLTF.

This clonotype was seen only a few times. The CDR3 DNA reads TGCAGTGCCCAGGACAGTACTCAAGAGACCCAGTACTTC. Translated, it gives CSAQDSTQETQYF. The chain links TRBV20-1 to TRBJ2-5; perhaps TRBD1 as D (6 bases). V lost 6 bases and J lost 2, with 13 bases in between. CDR1 and CDR2 from the germline V gene are DFQATT and SNEGSKA (reference sequence). This CDR3 has 13 amino acids.

The CDR3 nucleotides read TGCAGCGTTGATTCGGTGCGGCAGGGGGCCGACAATGAGCAGTTCTTC. This encodes CSVDSVRQGADNEQFF. V gene TRBV29-1 combines with J gene TRBJ2-1, with 8 bases fitting TRBD1. V lost 3 bases and J lost 5; bases outside the gene matches: 12. Germline V gives CDR1 SQVTM, CDR2 ANQGSEA. The CDR3 spans 16 residues.

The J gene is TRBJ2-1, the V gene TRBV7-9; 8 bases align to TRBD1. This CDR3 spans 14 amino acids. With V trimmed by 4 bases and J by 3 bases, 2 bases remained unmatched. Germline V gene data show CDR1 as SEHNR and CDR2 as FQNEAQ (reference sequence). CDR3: CASSSGGFYNEQFF. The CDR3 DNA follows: TGTGCCAGCAGCTCAGGGGGCTTCTACAATGAGCAGTTCTTC.

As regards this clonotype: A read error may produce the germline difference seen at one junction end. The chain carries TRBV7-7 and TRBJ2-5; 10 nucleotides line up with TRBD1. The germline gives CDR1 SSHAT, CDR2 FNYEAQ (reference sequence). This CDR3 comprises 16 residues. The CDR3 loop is CASSEGQGGYQETQYF. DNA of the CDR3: TGTGCTAGCAGCGAAGGACAGGGGGGATACCAAGAGACCCAGTACTTC. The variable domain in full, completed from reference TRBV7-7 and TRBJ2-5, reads GAGVSQSPRYKVTKRGQDVTLRCDPISSHATLYWYQQALGQGPEFLTYFNYEAQPDKSGLPSDRFSAERPEGSISTLTIQRTEQRDSAMYRCASSEGQGGYQETQYFGPGTRLLVL.

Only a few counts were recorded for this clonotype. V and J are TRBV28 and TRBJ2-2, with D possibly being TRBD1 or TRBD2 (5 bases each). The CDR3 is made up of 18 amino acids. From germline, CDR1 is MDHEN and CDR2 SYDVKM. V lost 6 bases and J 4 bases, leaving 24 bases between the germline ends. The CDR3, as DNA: TGTGCCAGCAGCCCACCGGGACCCGGAGTTGGTGGCACCGGGGAGCTGTTTTTT. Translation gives CASSPPGPGVGGTGELFF.

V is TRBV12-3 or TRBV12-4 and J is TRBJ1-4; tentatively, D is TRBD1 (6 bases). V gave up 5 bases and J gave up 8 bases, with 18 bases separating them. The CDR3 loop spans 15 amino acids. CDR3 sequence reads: CASSPLEQGGEKLFF. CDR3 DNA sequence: TGTGCCAGCAGTCCGCTGGAACAGGGAGGGGAAAAACTGTTTTTT.

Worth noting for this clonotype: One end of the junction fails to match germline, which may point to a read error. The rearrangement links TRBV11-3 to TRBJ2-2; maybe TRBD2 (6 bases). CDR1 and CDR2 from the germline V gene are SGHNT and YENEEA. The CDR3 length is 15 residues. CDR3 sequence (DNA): TGTGCCAGCGGCTTCGGGCGGGGAAACACCGGGGAGCTGTTTTTT. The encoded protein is CASGFGRGNTGELFF.

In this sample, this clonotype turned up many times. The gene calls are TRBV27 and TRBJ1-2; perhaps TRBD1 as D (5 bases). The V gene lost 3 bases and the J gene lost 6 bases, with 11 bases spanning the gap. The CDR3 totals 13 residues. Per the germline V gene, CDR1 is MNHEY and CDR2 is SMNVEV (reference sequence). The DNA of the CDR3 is TGTGCCAGCAGTTTTCTGGGGGGGGATGGCTACACCTTC. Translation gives CASSFLGGDGYTF.

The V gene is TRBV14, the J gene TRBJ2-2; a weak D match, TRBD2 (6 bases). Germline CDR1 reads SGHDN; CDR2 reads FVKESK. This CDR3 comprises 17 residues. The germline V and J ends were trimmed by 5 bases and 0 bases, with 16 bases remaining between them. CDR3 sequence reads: CASSSFVGGANTGELFF. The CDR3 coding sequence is TGTGCCAGCAGCTCATTTGTTGGCGGGGCGAACACCGGGGAGCTGTTTTTT. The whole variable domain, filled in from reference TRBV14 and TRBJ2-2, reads EAGVTQFPSHSVIEKGQTVTLRCDPISGHDNLYWYRRVMGKEIKFLLHFVKESKQDESGMPNNRFLAERTGGTYSTLKVQPAELEDSGVYFCASSSFVGGANTGELFFGEGSRLTVL.

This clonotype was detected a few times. CDR3 sequence (DNA): TGTGCCAGCTCCCGTAGGGGGAAGGGACAAGAGACCCAGTACTTC. It encodes CASSRRGKGQETQYF. The chain combines TRBV14 with TRBJ2-5, with D possibly being TRBD1 (6 bases). V was trimmed by 8 bases and J by 2 bases, leaving 18 bases between them. Germline values: CDR1 SGHDN, CDR2 FVKESK. The CDR3 consists of 15 residues.

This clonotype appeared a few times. CDR3 coding DNA: TGTGCCAGCAGCTACGCCAGCAATGAGCAGTTCTTC. Translating it yields CASSYASNEQFF. V usage is TRBV6-2 or TRBV6-3 and J usage is TRBJ2-5; unclear D gene. The end of the DNA fits TRBJ2-1 better, so the J call may be wrong. Per the germline V gene, CDR1 is MNHEY and CDR2 is SVGEGT. This CDR3 is 12 amino acids long.

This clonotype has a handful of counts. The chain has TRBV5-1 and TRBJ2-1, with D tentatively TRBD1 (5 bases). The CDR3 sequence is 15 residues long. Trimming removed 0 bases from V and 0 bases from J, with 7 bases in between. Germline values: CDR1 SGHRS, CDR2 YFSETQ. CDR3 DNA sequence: TGCGCCAGCAGCTTGGAAGGGGTCTCCTACAATGAGCAGTTCTTC. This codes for CASSLEGVSYNEQFF.

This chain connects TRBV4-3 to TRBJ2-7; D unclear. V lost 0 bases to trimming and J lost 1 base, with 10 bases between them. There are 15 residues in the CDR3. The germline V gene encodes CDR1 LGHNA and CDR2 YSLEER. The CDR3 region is CASSQDADKSYEQYF. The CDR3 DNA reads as TGCGCCAGCAGCCAAGACGCCGACAAATCCTACGAGCAGTACTTC.

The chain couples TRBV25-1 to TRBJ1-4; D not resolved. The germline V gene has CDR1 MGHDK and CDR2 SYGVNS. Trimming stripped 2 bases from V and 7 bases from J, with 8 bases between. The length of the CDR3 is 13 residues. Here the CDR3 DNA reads TGTGCCAGCAGTGAAGGGAAGGGTGAAAAACTGTTTTTT. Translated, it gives CASSEGKGEKLFF.

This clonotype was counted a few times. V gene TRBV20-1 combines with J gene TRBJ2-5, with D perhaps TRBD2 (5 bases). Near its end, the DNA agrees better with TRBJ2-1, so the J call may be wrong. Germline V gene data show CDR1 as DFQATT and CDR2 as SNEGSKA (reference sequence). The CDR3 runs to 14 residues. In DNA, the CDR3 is TGCAGTGCTAACCAGCGGCCCCACTCCAATGAGCAGTTCTTC. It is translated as CSANQRPHSNEQFF.

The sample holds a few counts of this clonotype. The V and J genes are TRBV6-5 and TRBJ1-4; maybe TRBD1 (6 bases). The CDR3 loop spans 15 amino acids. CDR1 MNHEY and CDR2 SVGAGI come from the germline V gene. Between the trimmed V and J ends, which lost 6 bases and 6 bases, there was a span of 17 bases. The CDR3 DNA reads TGTGCCAGCAGCCCTATCGGCCAGGGGCATGAAAAACTGTTTTTT. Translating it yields CASSPIGQGHEKLFF.

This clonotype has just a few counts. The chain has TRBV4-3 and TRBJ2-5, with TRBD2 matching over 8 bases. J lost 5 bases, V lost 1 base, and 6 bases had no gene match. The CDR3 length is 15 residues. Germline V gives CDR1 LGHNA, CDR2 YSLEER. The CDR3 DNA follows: TGCGCCAGCAGCCAAGTACCGGGACTAGGTGAGACCCAGTACTTC. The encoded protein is CASSQVPGLGETQYF.